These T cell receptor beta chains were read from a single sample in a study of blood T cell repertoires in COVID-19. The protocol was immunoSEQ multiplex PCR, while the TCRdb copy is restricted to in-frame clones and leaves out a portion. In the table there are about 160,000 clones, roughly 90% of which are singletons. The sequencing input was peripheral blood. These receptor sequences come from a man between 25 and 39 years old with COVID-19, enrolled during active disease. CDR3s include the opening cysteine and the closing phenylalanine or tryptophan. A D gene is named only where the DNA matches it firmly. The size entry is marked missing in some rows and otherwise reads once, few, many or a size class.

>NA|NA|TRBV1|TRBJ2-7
TGCACCAGCAGCCGGCTTGACACCGGGACAGGGGAGACTTTCTCCTACGAGCAGTACTTC
CTSSRLDTGTGETFSYEQYF
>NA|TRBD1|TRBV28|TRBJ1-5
TGTGCCAGCAGCTCGGACAGGGATCTAAGAAGGAGCAGACCCCAGCATTTT
CASSSDRDLRRSRPQHF
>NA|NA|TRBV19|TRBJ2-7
TGTGCCAGTAGTACACAGGGCTACGAGCAGTACTTC
CASSTQGYEQYF
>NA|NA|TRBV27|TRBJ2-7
TGTGCCAGCAGTCAGTCCACAGGTTTTGACTACGAGCAGTACTTC
CASSQSTGFDYEQYF
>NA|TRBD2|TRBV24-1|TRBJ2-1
TGTGCCACCAGTGATTCTATAGCGGGGGCCTACAATGAGCAGTTCTTC
CATSDSIAGAYNEQFF
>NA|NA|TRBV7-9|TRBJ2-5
TGTGCCAGCAGCTCACGGGGTCAAGAGACCCAGTACTTC
CASSSRGQETQYF
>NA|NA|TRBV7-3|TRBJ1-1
TGTGCCAGCAGCTTACAGCGGGACACTGAAGCTTTCTTT
CASSLQRDTEAFF
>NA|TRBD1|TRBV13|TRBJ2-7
TGTGCCAGCAGTCCGGACAGGGGATCACGTTTGGGCGAGCAGTACTTC
CASSPDRGSRLGEQYF
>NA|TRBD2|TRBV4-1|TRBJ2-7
TGCGCCAGCAGCCTCACTAGCGGTCATTACTACGAGCAGTACTTC
CASSLTSGHYYEQYF
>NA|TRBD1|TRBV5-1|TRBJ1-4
TGCGCCAGCAGCAGGGACAGACCTAATGAAAAACTGTTTTTT
CASSRDRPNEKLFF
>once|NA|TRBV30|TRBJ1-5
TGTGCCTGGAGTCCCAGCGTCGCTAGGGGCGGCCAGCCCCAGCATTTT
CAWSPSVARGGQPQHF
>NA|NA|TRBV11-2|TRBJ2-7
TGTGCCAGCAGCTCCCCCAGGGCGCAGGGGATCTACGAGCAGTACTTC
CASSSPRAQGIYEQYF
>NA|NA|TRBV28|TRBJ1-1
TGTGCCAGCATAGTATTGGGGGGGAACACTGAAGCTTTCTTT
CASIVLGGNTEAFF
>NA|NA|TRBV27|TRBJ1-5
TGTGCCAGCAGTTTTGCAGGGGTGGGGAATCAGCCCCAGCATTTT
CASSFAGVGNQPQHF
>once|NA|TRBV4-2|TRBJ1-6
TGTGCCAGCAGCCAACTTGAGATCGGGGGACCCTATAATTCACCCCTCCACTTT
CASSQLEIGGPYNSPLHF
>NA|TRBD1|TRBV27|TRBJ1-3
TGTGCCAGCAGTTTGAAGGGGGCATTTGGAAACACCATATATTTT
CASSLKGAFGNTIYF
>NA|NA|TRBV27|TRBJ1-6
TGTGCCAGCAGTTTACAGGGCTATAATTCACCCCTCCACTTT
CASSLQGYNSPLHF
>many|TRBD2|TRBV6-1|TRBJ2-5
TGTGCCAGCAGTGAACTAGCGGGAGGGGGGACCCAGTACTTC
CASSELAGGGTQYF
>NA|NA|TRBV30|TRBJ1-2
TGTGCCTGGAATGGGCCTACGCGCTATGGCTACACCTTC
CAWNGPTRYGYTF
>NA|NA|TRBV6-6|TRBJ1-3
TGTGCCAGCAGTCCCCTTGGAGAGGGGGGGCTTTGGGGAAACACCATATATTTT
CASSPLGEGGLWGNTIYF
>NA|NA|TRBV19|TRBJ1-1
TGTGCCAGTAGTATCGGCGGGGTTGAAGCTTTCTTT
CASSIGGVEAFF
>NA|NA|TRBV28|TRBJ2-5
TGTGCCAGCAGTTTTGACGTGGGAGGAAAGGAGACCCAGTACTTC
CASSFDVGGKETQYF
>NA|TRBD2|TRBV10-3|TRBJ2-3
TGTGCCATCCGCGGGAGTTTCGGTTTCGCAGATACGCAGTATTTT
CAIRGSFGFADTQYF
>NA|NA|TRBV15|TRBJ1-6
TGTGCCACCAGCAGACGGGTGATGGGCGGCGGGTCCTATAATTCACCCCTCCACTTT
CATSRRVMGGGSYNSPLHF
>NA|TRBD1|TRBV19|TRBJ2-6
TGTGCCAGTAGTACGCTCACAGGGGGAGGGGCCAACGTCCTGACTTTC
CASSTLTGGGANVLTF
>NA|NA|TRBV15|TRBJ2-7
TGTGCCACCAGCAGAGATCTGGCCAACTACGAGCAGTACTTC
CATSRDLANYEQYF
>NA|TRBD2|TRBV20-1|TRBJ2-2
TGCAGTGCTAGTCGTGCGGGAGCGGGAACCGGGGAGCTGTTTTTT
CSASRAGAGTGELFF
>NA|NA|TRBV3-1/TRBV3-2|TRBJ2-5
TGTGCCAGCAGCCAAGAACAGGGCGGTTTGCGTAGAGAGACCCAGTACTTC
CASSQEQGGLRRETQYF
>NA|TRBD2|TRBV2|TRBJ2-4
TGTGCCAGCACCTCCAACCTCGGACTAGCGGGAGGCCCAGGGGGCATTCAGTACTTC
CASTSNLGLAGGPGGIQYF